This T cell receptor (beta chain) appears in the sequencing data of a study of blood T cell repertoires in COVID-19. On the study more broadly: Sources were T cells, B-cell-depleted T cells, or PBMCs; the material itself was cDNA or gDNA.

Participants' own reports of clinical history determined their cohort assignment. Recovered status applied to Cohort 3 donors who had two consecutive negative PCRs. It also applied to those with clearance or with symptom resolution. This CDR3 contains 16 residues. Per germline, CDR1 SQVTM and CDR2 ANQGSEA. J was trimmed by 0 bases and V by 6 bases; bases with no gene match: 8. The data were produced by immunoSEQ multiplex PCR, yet TCRdb's version contains in-frame clones alone and is incomplete. The sample includes hundreds of thousands of clones, around 88% of them seen just once. Sequencing was done on a sample of PBMCs or T cells enriched from blood (not recorded which). The chain carries TRBV29-1 and TRBJ2-2, with 9 positions matching TRBD1. This clonotype originated in a man aged 35 to 55 who had recovered from COVID-19. CDR3 amino acids: CSVRGGQGANTGELFF. The CDR3 nucleotides are TGCAGCGTCAGGGGGGGACAGGGAGCGAACACCGGGGAGCTGTTTTTT.